The 7 T cell receptor beta chains given below trace back to one sample, sequenced in a study of T cells in Graves' hyperthyroidism and ophthalmopathy. Amplification of TCR beta CDR3 regions was performed using RNA transcripts as template. Initially, a first-round RT-PCR of the TCR CDR3 employed the HTBI primer set. TCRdb re-analysed the multiplex PCR reads in MiXCR, keeping a single row per CDR3 protein. The repertoire holds about 720,000 distinct CDR3 sequences, with roughly 20% as singletons. Specimen: blood. Receptor source: a woman aged 50 to 65 with Graves' hyperthyroidism that later progressed to Graves' ophthalmopathy.

The chain couples TRBV2 to TRBJ2-5; maybe TRBD1 (6 bases). CDR1 and CDR2 from the germline V gene are SNHLY and FYNNEI. The CDR3 covers 16 residues. Trimming took off 2 bases at V and 3 bases at J, with 16 bases between the two ends. CDR3 loop: CASSELGRGLKETQYF. CDR3 DNA: TGTGCCAGCAGTGAACTTGGAAGGGGGTTAAAAGAGACCCAGTACTTC.

The chain combines TRBV27 with TRBJ1-2; unclear D gene. This CDR3 has 14 amino acids. Trimming pared 6 bases from V and 4 bases from J, leaving 15 bases between. CDR1 is MNHEY and CDR2 is SMNVEV in the germline V gene (reference sequence). The CDR3 region has the DNA TGTGCCAGCAGACCTTTGGGCCAGAGCTATGGCTACACCTTC. Translating it yields CASRPLGQSYGYTF.

With respect to this clonotype: Germline and junction disagree at one end, which may indicate a read error. In nucleotides, the CDR3 is TGCGCCAGCAGCCAAGATGACGAGGTCTATGGCTACACCTTC. It specifies CASSQDDEVYGYTF. The V call is TRBV2, the J call TRBJ1-2; D remains ambiguous. CDR3 length equals 14 residues. CDR1 is SNHLY and CDR2 is FYNNEI in the germline V gene.

This clonotype was detected a few times. The chain recombines TRBV19 with TRBJ2-3, with D possibly being TRBD1 or TRBD2 (5 bases each). The CDR3 has 14 residues. The ends were cut back, 3 bases at V and 2 bases at J, with 9 bases in the middle. The germline V gene encodes CDR1 LNHDA and CDR2 SQIVND (reference sequence). DNA for the CDR3: TGTGCCAGTAGTATGGGGGACCACACAGATACGCAGTATTTT. This gives the protein CASSMGDHTDTQYF.

This clonotype was detected a few times. The chain joins TRBV6-2 or TRBV6-3 to TRBJ2-4, with no clear D. CDR3 length equals 13 residues. Trimming took 9 bases from V and 1 from J, leaving 10 bases between them. Germline V CDR1 and CDR2: MNHEY, SVGEGT. This CDR3 reads CASSRPAKNIQYF. The CDR3 bases are TGTGCCAGTTCAAGACCGGCCAAAAACATTCAGTACTTC.

V gene TRBV20-1 combines with J gene TRBJ1-2; 10 bases are a match to TRBD1. Germline CDR1 DFQATT, CDR2 SNEGSKA (reference sequence). This CDR3 contains 15 residues. V shed 6 bases, J shed 7 bases, and the junction held 14 bases outside the gene matches. CDR3 amino acids: CSAAGTGVGMGGYTF. CDR3 nucleotides: TGCAGTGCAGCCGGGACAGGGGTTGGTATGGGTGGCTACACCTTC.

The chain uses TRBV13 and TRBJ2-6, with 9 nucleotides matching TRBD1. Germline V gene data show CDR1 as PRHDT and CDR2 as FYEKMQ (reference sequence). J was trimmed by 0 bases and V by 5 bases; bases with no gene match: 2. CDR3 length: 16 amino acids. CDR3 DNA: TGTGCCAGCAGCAGGGGACAGGGCTCTGGGGCCAACGTCCTGACTTTC. It encodes CASSRGQGSGANVLTF.